The present T cell receptor (beta chain) was sequenced within a study of T cell responses to AZD1222 COVID-19 vaccine. Study results and limitations: Donors, mostly white British, included more females; clonal diversity was possibly underestimated. The repertoires were collected only after the peak T cell response. The study found Spike-specific TCR breadth and depth rose after two AZD1222 doses.

CDR3 length: 15 amino acids. Trimming removed 2 bases at V and 0 bases at J, with 10 bases between. Germline V gene lookup returns CDR1 MNHEY and CDR2 SVGAGI. Comments on this clone: The antigen remains unidentified.

Only in-frame clones appear in the TCRdb table, and some are missing; sequencing was by immunoSEQ multiplex PCR. The sample lists approximately 220,000 clones; roughly 91% were seen once. The chain combines TRBV6-5 with TRBJ1-1; perhaps TRBD1 as D (6 bases). The sequence derives from an adult in good health. The sequencing used peripheral blood, collected on day 0 of MenACWY control vaccination. The CDR3 here is CASSYLGGLNTEAFF. The CDR3 region has the DNA TGTGCCAGCAGTTACCTAGGGGGATTGAACACTGAAGCTTTCTTT.